The text below deals with one T cell receptor beta chain. The junction departs from the called germline gene at one end, perhaps through a read error. Each patient went into thyroid surgery without having received any treatment. This sample stems from a study of metastatic and nonmetastatic thyroid tumors. TCRdb reanalyzed the PCR reads with MiXCR. The top ten hold roughly a tenth of the sample, which has around 59,000 clones, around 16% seen once. The CDR3 covers 12 residues. The chain recombines TRBV12-3 or TRBV12-4 with TRBJ2-7, with D hard to call. The sample taken for sequencing was blood. The clonotype originates from a male donor with papillary thyroid cancer or a benign thyroid nodule (not recorded which). Some clones in this sample may be carry-over from other donors' samples. CDR3 sequence reads: CVSMGDNYEQYF. The CDR3 DNA follows: TGTGTCAGCATGGGTGATAACTACGAGCAGTACTTC.